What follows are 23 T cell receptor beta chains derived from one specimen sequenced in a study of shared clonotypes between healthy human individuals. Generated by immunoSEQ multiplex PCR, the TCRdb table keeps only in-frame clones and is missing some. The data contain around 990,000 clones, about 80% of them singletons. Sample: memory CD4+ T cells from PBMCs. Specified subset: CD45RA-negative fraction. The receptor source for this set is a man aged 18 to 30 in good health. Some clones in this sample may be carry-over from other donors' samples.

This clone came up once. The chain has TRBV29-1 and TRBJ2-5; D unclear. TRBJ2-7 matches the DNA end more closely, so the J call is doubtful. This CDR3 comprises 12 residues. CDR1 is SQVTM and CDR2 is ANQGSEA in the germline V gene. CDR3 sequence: CSARSTSYEQYF. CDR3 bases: TGCAGCGCTAGATCGACAAGTTACGAGCAGTACTTC.

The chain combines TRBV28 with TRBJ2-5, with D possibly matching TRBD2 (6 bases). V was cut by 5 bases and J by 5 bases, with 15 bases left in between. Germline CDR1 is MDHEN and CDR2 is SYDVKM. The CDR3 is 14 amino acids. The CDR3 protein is CASSPVGRGETQYF. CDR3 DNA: TGTGCCAGCAGTCCGGTGGGGCGGGGTGAGACCCAGTACTTC.

DNA for the CDR3: TGCAGCGTAGATAGCGGGAGGCTCTCCTACAATGAGCAGTTCTTC. It is translated as CSVDSGRLSYNEQFF. V usage is TRBV29-1 and J usage is TRBJ2-1, with TRBD2 matching 10 bases. The J segment lost 0 bases and the V segment lost 6 bases, leaving 5 bases of the junction unmatched. The CDR3 has 15 residues. Germline assignment: CDR1 SQVTM and CDR2 ANQGSEA.

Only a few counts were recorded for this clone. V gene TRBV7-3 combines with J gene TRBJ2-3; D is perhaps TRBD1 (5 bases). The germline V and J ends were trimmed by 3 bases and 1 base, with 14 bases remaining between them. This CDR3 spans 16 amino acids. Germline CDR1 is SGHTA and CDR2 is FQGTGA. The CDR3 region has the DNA TGTGCCAGCAGCTTGGTCCCGGCACAGGGCACAGATACGCAGTATTTT. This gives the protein CASSLVPAQGTDTQYF.

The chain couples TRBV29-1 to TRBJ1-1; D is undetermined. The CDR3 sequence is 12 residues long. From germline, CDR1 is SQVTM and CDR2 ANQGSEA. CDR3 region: CSYKARHTEAFF. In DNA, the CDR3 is TGCAGTTACAAGGCCCGTCACACTGAAGCTTTCTTT. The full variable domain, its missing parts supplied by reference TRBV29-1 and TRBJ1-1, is SAVISQKPSRDICQRGTSLTIQCQVDSQVTMMFWYRQQPGQSLTLIATANQGSEATYESGFVIDKFPISRPNLTFSTLTVSNMSPEDSSIYLCSYKARHTEAFFGQGTRLTVV.

The CDR3 reads CASRTKGLADTQYF. For the CDR3, the DNA is TGTGCCAGCAGGACGAAAGGCCTCGCAGATACGCAGTATTTT. This sequence joins TRBV5-6 and TRBJ2-3, with no clear D. This CDR3 spans 14 amino acids. V was shortened by 5 bases and J by 4 bases, with 14 bases between the two germline ends. In germline, CDR1 is SGHDT, CDR2 YYEEEE.

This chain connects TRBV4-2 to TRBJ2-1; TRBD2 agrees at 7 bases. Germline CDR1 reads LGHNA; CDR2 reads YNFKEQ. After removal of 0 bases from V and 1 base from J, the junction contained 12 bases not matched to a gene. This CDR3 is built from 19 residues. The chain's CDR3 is CASSQERVVAGDSYNEQFF. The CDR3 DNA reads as TGTGCCAGCAGCCAAGAAAGGGTGGTAGCGGGTGATTCCTACAATGAGCAGTTCTTC.

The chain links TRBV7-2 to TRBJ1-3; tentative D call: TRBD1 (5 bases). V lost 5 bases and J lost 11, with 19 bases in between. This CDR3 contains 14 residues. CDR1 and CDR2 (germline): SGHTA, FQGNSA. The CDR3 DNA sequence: TGTGCCAGCAGCCCGGACACGGGGCTGGGAGCCATATATTTT. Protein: CASSPDTGLGAIYF.

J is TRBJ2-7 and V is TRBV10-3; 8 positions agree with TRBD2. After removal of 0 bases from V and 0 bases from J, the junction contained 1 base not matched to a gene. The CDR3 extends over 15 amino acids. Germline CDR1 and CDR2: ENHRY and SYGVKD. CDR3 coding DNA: TGTGCCATCAGTGAGTCCGGGACTAGCTCCTACGAGCAGTACTTC. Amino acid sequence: CAISESGTSSYEQYF.

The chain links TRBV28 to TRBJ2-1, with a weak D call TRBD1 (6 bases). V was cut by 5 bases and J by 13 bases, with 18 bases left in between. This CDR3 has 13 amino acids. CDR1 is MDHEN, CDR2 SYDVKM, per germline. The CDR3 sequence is CASSQLNRARQFF. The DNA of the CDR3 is TGTGCCAGCAGTCAACTTAACAGGGCCCGTCAGTTCTTC.

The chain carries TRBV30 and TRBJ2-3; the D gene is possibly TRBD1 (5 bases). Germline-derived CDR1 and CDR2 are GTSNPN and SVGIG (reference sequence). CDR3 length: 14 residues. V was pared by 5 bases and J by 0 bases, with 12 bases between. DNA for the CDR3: TGTGCCTGGGCGAAGGGGCTCAGCACAGATACGCAGTATTTT. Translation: CAWAKGLSTDTQYF.

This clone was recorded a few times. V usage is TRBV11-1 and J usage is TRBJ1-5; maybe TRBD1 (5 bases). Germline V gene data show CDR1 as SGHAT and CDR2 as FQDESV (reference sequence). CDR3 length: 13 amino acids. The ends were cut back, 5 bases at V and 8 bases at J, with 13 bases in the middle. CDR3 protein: CASSVGGDKPQHF. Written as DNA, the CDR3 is TGTGCCAGCAGCGTCGGGGGTGATAAGCCCCAGCATTTT.

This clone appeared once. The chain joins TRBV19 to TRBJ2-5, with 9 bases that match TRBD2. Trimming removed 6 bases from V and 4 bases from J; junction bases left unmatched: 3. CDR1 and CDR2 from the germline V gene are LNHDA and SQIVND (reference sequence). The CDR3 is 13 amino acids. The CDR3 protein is CASRGGRGETQYF. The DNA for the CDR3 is TGTGCCAGTAGGGGCGGGAGGGGAGAGACCCAGTACTTC.

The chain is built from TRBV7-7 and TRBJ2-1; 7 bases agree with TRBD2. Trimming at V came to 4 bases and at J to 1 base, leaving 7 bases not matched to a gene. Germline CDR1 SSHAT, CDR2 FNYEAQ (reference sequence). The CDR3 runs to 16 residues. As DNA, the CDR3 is TGTGCCAGCAGCTCCAGCAGCGGGATTTCCTACAATGAGCAGTTCTTC. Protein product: CASSSSSGISYNEQFF. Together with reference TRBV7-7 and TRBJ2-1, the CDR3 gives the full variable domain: GAGVSQSPRYKVTKRGQDVTLRCDPISSHATLYWYQQALGQGPEFLTYFNYEAQPDKSGLPSDRFSAERPEGSISTLTIQRTEQRDSAMYRCASSSSSGISYNEQFFGPGTRLTVL.

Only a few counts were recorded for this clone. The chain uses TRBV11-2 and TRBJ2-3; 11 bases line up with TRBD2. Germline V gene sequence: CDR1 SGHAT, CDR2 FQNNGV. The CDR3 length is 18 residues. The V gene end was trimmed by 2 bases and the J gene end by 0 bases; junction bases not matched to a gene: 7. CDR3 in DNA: TGTGCCAGCAGCTTACCACGACTAGCGGGGAATAGCACAGATACGCAGTATTTT. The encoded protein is CASSLPRLAGNSTDTQYF.

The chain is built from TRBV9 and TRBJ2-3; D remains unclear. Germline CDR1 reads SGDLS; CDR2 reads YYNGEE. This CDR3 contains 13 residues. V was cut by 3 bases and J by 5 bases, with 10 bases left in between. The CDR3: CASSATLRDTQYF. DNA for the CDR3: TGTGCCAGCAGCGCCACACTTCGAGATACGCAGTATTTT.

CDR3: CASSKDINTEAFF. CDR3 nucleotides: TGTGCCAGCAGTAAAGACATAAACACTGAAGCTTTCTTT. This chain uses TRBV2 with TRBJ1-1; no reliable D call. The CDR3 has 13 residues. The V gene's germline CDR1 is SNHLY and CDR2 FYNNEI. With 5 bases removed from V and 2 bases from J, the gap between germline ends came to 9 bases.

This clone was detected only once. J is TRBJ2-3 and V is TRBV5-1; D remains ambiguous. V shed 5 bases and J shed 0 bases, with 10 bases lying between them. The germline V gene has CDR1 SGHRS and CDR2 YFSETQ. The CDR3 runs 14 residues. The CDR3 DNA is TGCGCCAGCAGTGATGGCGCAAGCACAGATACGCAGTATTTT. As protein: CASSDGASTDTQYF.

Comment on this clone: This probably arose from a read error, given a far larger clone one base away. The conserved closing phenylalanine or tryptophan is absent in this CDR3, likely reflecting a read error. The CDR3, as DNA: TGCGCCAGCAGCCAGGGATTATCGGGACTCCGGGCCGAGCAGTACTCC. The encoded protein is CASSQGLSGLRAEQYS. The chain couples TRBV4-3 to TRBJ2-7; tentatively, D is TRBD2 (6 bases). The germline CDR1 and CDR2 sequences are LGHNA and YSLEER. This CDR3 comprises 16 residues. V lost 3 bases to trimming and J lost 6 bases, with 21 bases between them.

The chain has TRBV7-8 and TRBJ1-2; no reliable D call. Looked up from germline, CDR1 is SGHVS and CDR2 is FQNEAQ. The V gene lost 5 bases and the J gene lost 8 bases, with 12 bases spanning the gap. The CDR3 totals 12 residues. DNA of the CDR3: TGTGCCAGCAGCGCCCAGGACGGCGGCTACACCTTC. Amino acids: CASSAQDGGYTF.

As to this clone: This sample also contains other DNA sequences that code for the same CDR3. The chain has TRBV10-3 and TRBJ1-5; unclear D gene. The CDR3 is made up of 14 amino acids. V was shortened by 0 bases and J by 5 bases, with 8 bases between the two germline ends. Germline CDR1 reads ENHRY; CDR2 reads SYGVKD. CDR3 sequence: CAISESDGDQPQHF. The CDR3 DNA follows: TGTGCCATCAGTGAGTCCGACGGAGATCAGCCCCAGCATTTT.

This chain's CDR3 is CASSLTIYEQYF. Written as DNA, the CDR3 is TGTGCCAGCAGCTTAACCATCTACGAGCAGTACTTC. The genes are TRBV7-9 and TRBJ2-7; no clear D gene. Germline loops: CDR1 SEHNR, CDR2 FQNEAQ (reference sequence). V lost 2 bases, J lost 3 bases, and 5 bases lay in between. This CDR3 spans 12 amino acids.

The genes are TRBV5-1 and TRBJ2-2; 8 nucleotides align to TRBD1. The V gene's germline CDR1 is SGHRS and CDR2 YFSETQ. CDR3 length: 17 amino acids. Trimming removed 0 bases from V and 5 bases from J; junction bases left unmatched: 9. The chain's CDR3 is CASSLVLTGGATGELFF. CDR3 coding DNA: TGCGCCAGCAGCTTGGTACTCACAGGGGGAGCGACCGGGGAGCTGTTTTTT. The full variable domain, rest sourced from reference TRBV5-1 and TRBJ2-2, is KAGVTQTPRYLIKTRGQQVTLSCSPISGHRSVSWYQQTPGQGLQFLFEYFSETQRNKGNFPGRFSGRQFSNSRSEMNVSTLELGDSALYLCASSLVLTGGATGELFFGEGSRLTVL.